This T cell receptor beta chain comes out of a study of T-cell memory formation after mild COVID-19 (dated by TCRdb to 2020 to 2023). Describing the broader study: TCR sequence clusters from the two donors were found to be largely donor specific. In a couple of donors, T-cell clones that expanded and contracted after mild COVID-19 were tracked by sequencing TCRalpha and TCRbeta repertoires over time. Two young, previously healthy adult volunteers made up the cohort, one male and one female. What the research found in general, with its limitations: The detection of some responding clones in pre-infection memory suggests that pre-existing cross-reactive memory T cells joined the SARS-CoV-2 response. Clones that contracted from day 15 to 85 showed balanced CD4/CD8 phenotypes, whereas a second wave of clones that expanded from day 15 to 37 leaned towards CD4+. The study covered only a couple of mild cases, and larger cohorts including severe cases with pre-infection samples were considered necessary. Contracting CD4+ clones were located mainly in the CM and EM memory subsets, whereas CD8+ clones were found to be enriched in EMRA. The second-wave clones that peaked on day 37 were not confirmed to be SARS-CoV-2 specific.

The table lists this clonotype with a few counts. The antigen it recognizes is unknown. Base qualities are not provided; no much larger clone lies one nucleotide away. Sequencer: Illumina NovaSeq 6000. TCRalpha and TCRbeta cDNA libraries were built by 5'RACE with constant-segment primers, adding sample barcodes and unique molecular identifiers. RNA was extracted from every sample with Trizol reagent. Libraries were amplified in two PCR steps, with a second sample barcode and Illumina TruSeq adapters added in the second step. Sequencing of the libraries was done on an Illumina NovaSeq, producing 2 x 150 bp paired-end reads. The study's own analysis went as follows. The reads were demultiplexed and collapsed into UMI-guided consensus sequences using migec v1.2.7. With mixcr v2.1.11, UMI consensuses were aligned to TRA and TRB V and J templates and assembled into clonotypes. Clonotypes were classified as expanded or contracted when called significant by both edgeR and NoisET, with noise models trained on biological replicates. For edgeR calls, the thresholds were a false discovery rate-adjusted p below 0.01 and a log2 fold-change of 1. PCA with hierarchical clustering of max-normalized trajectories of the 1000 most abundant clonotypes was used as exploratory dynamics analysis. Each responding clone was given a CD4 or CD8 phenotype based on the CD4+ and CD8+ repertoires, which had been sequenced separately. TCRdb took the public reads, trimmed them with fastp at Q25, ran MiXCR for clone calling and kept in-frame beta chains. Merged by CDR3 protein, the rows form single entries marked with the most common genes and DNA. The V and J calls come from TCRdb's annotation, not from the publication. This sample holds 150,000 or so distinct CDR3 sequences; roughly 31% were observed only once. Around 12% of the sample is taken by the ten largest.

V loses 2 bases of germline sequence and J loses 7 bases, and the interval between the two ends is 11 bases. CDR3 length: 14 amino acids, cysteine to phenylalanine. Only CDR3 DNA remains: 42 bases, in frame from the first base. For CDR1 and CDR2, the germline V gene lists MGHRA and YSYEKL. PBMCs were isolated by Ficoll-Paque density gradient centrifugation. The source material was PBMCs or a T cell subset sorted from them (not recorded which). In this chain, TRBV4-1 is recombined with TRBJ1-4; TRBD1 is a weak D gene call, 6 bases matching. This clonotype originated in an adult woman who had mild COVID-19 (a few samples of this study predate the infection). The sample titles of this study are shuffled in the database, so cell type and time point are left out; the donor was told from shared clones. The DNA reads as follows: TGCGCCAGCAGCCAACAGGGGAGATCTGAAAAACTGTTTTTT. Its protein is CASSQQGRSEKLFF.